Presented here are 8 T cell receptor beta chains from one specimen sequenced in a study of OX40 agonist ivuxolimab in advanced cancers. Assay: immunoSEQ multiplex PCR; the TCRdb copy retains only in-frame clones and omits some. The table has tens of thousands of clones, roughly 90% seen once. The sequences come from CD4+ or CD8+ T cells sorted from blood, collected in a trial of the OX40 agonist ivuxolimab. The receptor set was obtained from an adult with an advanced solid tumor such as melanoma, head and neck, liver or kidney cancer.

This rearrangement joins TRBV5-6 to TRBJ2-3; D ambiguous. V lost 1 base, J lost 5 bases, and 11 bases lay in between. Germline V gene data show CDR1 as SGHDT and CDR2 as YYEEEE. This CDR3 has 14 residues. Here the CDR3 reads CASSLFVDVDTQYF. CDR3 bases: TGTGCCAGCAGCTTGTTTGTCGATGTAGATACGCAGTATTTT.

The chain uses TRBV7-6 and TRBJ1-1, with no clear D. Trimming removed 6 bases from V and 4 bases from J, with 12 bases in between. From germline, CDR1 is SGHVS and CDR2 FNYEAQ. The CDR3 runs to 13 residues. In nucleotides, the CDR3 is TGTGCCAGCAGTTCTGACTGGGGCACTGAAGCTTTCTTT. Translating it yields CASSSDWGTEAFF. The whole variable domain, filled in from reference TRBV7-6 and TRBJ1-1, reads GAGVSQSPRYKVTKRGQDVALRCDPISGHVSLYWYRQALGQGPEFLTYFNYEAQQDKSGLPNDRFSAERPEGSISTLTIQRTEQRDSAMYRCASSSDWGTEAFFGQGTRLTVV.

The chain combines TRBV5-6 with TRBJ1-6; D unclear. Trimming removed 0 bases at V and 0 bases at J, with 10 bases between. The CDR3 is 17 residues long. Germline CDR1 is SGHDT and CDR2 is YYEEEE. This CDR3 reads CASSLEVTSSYNSPLHF. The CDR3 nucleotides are TGTGCCAGCAGCTTGGAGGTTACAAGCTCCTATAATTCACCCCTCCACTTT.

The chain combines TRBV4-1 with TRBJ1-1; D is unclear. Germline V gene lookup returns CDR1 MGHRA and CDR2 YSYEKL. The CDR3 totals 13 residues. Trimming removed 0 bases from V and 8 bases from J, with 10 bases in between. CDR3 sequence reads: CASSQELYREAFF. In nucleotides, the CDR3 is TGCGCCAGCAGCCAAGAATTGTACAGAGAAGCTTTCTTT.

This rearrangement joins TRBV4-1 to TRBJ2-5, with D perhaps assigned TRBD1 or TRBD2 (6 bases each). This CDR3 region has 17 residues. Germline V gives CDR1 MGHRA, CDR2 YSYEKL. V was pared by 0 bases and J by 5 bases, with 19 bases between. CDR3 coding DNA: TGCGCCAGCAGCCAAGAAATTTTTGGGGGGCTAAGGGAGACCCAGTACTTC. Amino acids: CASSQEIFGGLRETQYF.

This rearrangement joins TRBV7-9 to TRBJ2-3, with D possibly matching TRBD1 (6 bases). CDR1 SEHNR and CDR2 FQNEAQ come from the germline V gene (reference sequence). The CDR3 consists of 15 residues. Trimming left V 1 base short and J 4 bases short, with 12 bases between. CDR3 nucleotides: TGTGCCAGCAGCTTAGAGGGGGTAGTTTCAGATACGCAGTATTTT. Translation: CASSLEGVVSDTQYF.

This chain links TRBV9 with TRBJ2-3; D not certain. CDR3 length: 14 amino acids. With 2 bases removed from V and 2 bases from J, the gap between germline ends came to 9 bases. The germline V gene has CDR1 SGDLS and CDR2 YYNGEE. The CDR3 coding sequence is TGTGCCAGCAGCGTTTATGGAGACACAGATACGCAGTATTTT. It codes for CASSVYGDTDTQYF. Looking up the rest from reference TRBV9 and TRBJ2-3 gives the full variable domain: DSGVTQTPKHLITATGQRVTLRCSPRSGDLSVYWYQQSLDQGLQFLIQYYNGEERAKGNILERFSAQQFPDLHSELNLSSLELGDSALYFCASSVYGDTDTQYFGPGTRLTVL.

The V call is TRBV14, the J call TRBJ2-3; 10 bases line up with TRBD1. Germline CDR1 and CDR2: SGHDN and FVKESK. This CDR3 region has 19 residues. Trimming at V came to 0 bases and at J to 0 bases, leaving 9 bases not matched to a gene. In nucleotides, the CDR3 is TGTGCCAGCAGCCAAGATCAGGGGACAGGGGTCTTTAGCACAGATACGCAGTATTTT. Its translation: CASSQDQGTGVFSTDTQYF. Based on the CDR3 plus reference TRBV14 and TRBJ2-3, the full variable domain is EAGVTQFPSHSVIEKGQTVTLRCDPISGHDNLYWYRRVMGKEIKFLLHFVKESKQDESGMPNNRFLAERTGGTYSTLKVQPAELEDSGVYFCASSQDQGTGVFSTDTQYFGPGTRLTVL.